These 32 T cell receptor beta chains share one sample of origin, sequenced in a study of Tregs in tolerant kidney transplant recipients. Using immunoSEQ multiplex PCR, the repertoire was profiled, and TCRdb retains in-frame clones only, with some absent. The data contain roughly 70,000 clones, roughly 84% of them seen just once; the ten biggest clones take up approximately 4.8%. Specimen: CD4+ T cells from blood. Receptors originate from a human donor in good health.

This rearrangement joins TRBV2 to TRBJ1-1, with D hard to call. From germline, CDR1 is SNHLY and CDR2 FYNNEI. Trimming removed 6 bases at V and 1 base at J, with 9 bases between. The CDR3 contains 13 residues. The DNA for the CDR3 is TGTGCCAGCAGGTTAGACGGGAACACTGAAGCTTTCTTT. Its protein is CASRLDGNTEAFF.

This clone was seen just once. CDR3 loop: CASSPPGTGVTGANVLTF. The CDR3 DNA sequence: TGTGCCAGCTCACCACCGGGGACAGGGGTGACTGGGGCCAACGTCCTGACTTTC. V gene TRBV18 combines with J gene TRBJ2-6; 10 nucleotides align to TRBD1. V lost 0 bases to trimming and J lost 2 bases; unmatched junction nucleotides: 4. The germline CDR1 and CDR2 sequences are KGHSH and LQKENI. The CDR3 extends over 18 amino acids.

The V and J genes are TRBV18 and TRBJ1-2; 10 bases match TRBD1. Per germline, CDR1 KGHSH and CDR2 LQKENI. V gave up 1 base and J gave up 6 bases; unmatched junction bases: 8. The CDR3 runs 16 residues. CDR3 residues: CASSPRGRDRGHGYTF. CDR3 coding DNA: TGTGCCAGCTCACCACGGGGCCGGGACAGGGGACATGGCTACACCTTC.

In nucleotides, the CDR3 is TGTGCCAGCACTGTAAACAATGAGCAGTTCTTC. As protein: CASTVNNEQFF. The chain links TRBV6-5 to TRBJ2-1; D ambiguous. The CDR3 runs 11 residues. V gave up 7 bases and J gave up 5 bases, with 6 bases separating them. CDR1 MNHEY and CDR2 SVGAGI come from the germline V gene.

This chain uses TRBV7-3 with TRBJ2-1, with unresolved D. The germline V gene has CDR1 SGHTA and CDR2 FQGTGA. The CDR3 sequence is 13 residues long. V was cut by 1 base and J by 6 bases, with 7 bases left in between. The DNA of the CDR3 is TGTGCCAGCAGCTTAAAACATTCCAATGAGCAGTTCTTC. Translating gives CASSLKHSNEQFF.

This clone was counted once. The rearrangement uses TRBV19 and TRBJ2-7, with 9 nucleotides matching TRBD1. CDR1 is LNHDA and CDR2 is SQIVND in the germline V gene (reference sequence). After removal of 2 bases from V and 2 bases from J, the junction contained 13 bases not matched to a gene. CDR3 length equals 18 residues. This CDR3 is CASSIFPLNRGLTYEQYF. CDR3 nucleotide sequence: TGTGCCAGTAGTATATTCCCTCTCAACAGGGGGCTTACCTACGAGCAGTACTTC. The full variable domain, completed using reference TRBV19 and TRBJ2-7, is DGGITQSPKYLFRKEGQNVTLSCEQNLNHDAMYWYRQDPGQGLRLIYYSQIVNDFQKGDIAEGYSVSREKKESFPLTVTSAQKNPTAFYLCASSIFPLNRGLTYEQYFGPGTRLTVT.

This chain uses TRBV21-1 with TRBJ2-3; the table's D call, TRBD1, has no DNA check behind it. TRBV21-1 is given as a pseudogene. This CDR3 has 15 amino acids. The chain's CDR3 is CASIGGDRDTDTQYF. CDR3 DNA sequence: TGTGCCAGCATAGGCGGGGACAGGGACACAGATACGCAGTATTTT.

This rearrangement joins TRBV7-1 to TRBJ1-2; possibly TRBD1 for D (5 bases). TRBV7-1 is an open reading frame whose function is uncertain. The CDR3 runs 16 residues. V lost 4 bases, J lost 4 bases, and 19 bases lay in between. The CDR3: CASSLVGGASSYGYTF. CDR3 in DNA: TGTGCCAGCAGCTTAGTAGGCGGGGCATCCTCCTATGGCTACACCTTC.

The genes are TRBV5-4 and TRBJ1-2, with D perhaps TRBD1 (6 bases). The V end lost 10 bases, the J end lost 4 bases, and 20 bases lay between the germline ends. The CDR3 covers 14 residues. The germline V gene encodes CDR1 SGHNT and CDR2 YYREEE (reference sequence). CDR3 sequence: CASTPGGPRYGYTF. In DNA, the CDR3 is TGTGCCTCGACCCCGGGGGGCCCACGCTATGGCTACACCTTC.

The V and J genes are TRBV6-5 and TRBJ1-2; TRBD1 is a possible D gene (5 bases). Germline assignment: CDR1 MNHEY and CDR2 SVGAGI. The CDR3 is 15 amino acids. V lost 7 bases and J 3 bases, leaving 18 bases between the germline ends. CDR3 loop: CASTFRDGRDYGYTF. The CDR3 DNA is TGTGCCAGCACTTTCCGTGACGGCAGGGACTATGGCTACACCTTC.

CDR3 sequence: CAINGGLRGELFF. As DNA, the CDR3 is TGTGCCATCAACGGGGGACTGCGCGGGGAGCTGTTTTTT. The rearrangement uses TRBV10-3 and TRBJ2-2, with D tentatively TRBD2 (6 bases). V gave up 7 bases and J gave up 7 bases, with 13 bases separating them. Germline CDR1 is ENHRY and CDR2 is SYGVKD. The length of the CDR3 is 13 residues.

This chain joins TRBV29-1 and TRBJ1-1; D call uncertain. The CDR3 is 11 residues long. V was shortened by 3 bases and J by 5 bases, with 7 bases between the two germline ends. Germline CDR1 is SQVTM and CDR2 is ANQGSEA. For the CDR3, the DNA is TGCAGCGTTGAGGCGATTACTGAAGCTTTCTTT. Residues: CSVEAITEAFF.

This chain uses TRBV6-1 with TRBJ2-2; D is unclear. Germline CDR1 MNHNS, CDR2 SASEGT. The CDR3 covers 15 residues. The germline V and J ends were trimmed by 1 base and 5 bases, with 11 bases remaining between them. CDR3 sequence reads: CASSEVGFVTGELFF. Here the CDR3 DNA reads TGTGCCAGCAGTGAAGTGGGATTTGTAACCGGGGAGCTGTTTTTT.

This rearrangement joins TRBV10-3 to TRBJ1-1, with 7 bases aligning to TRBD1. This CDR3 contains 17 residues. CDR1 and CDR2 from the germline V gene are ENHRY and SYGVKD. The ends lost 0 bases at V and 5 bases at J; junction bases unmatched: 12. CDR3 sequence reads: CAISESPPNRGGTEAFF. The CDR3 DNA sequence: TGTGCCATCAGTGAGTCGCCCCCTAACAGGGGAGGGACTGAAGCTTTCTTT.

This sequence joins TRBV12-5 and TRBJ2-1; 8 bases map to TRBD2. The J segment lost 7 bases and the V segment lost 0 bases, leaving 8 bases of the junction unmatched. The CDR3 has 16 amino acids. The germline CDR1 and CDR2 sequences are LGHNT and FRNRAP. CDR3 sequence (DNA): TGTGCTAGTGGTTTGGTAATCAGCGGGGGTCTTAATGAGCAGTTCTTC. It yields the protein CASGLVISGGLNEQFF. Combining the CDR3 with reference TRBV12-5 and TRBJ2-1 gives the whole variable domain DARVTQTPRHKVTEMGQEVTMRCQPILGHNTVFWYRQTMMQGLELLAYFRNRAPLDDSGMPKDRFSAEMPDATLATLKIQPSEPRDSAVYFCASGLVISGGLNEQFFGPGTRLTVL.

The CDR3 coding sequence is TGTGCCAGCAGCCTAACCGGGACGGGAGTTGATGAGCAGTTCTTC. This gives the protein CASSLTGTGVDEQFF. V gene TRBV6-5 combines with J gene TRBJ2-1; a weak D match, TRBD2 (6 bases). The CDR3 spans 15 residues. Germline assignment: CDR1 MNHEY and CDR2 SVGAGI. Deletions cut 6 bases from V and 8 bases from J, with 20 bases between.

The chain uses TRBV5-6 and TRBJ1-2; unclear D gene. CDR3 size: 14 residues. The V and J ends lost 0 bases and 4 bases respectively, with 10 bases between them. CDR1 SGHDT and CDR2 YYEEEE come from the germline V gene. CDR3 coding DNA: TGTGCCAGCAGCTTGGGCCAAAACCCCTATGGCTACACCTTC. It specifies CASSLGQNPYGYTF. The full variable domain, rest sourced from reference TRBV5-6 and TRBJ1-2, is DAGVTQSPTHLIKTRGQQVTLRCSPKSGHDTVSWYQQALGQGPQFIFQYYEEEERQRGNFPDRFSGHQFPNYSSELNVNALLLGDSALYLCASSLGQNPYGYTFGSGTRLTVV.

The chain carries TRBV6-6 and TRBJ2-7; 9 bases map to TRBD1. Germline CDR1 and CDR2: MNHNY and SVGAGI (reference sequence). The CDR3 is 11 amino acids. The V gene end was trimmed by 11 bases and the J gene end by 5 bases; junction bases not matched to a gene: 4. The CDR3 loop is CASGQGDEQYF. The CDR3 DNA follows: TGTGCCTCGGGACAGGGAGACGAGCAGTACTTC.

The rearrangement joins TRBV9 to TRBJ1-1, with unresolved D. The CDR3 has 15 residues. The germline V gene encodes CDR1 SGDLS and CDR2 YYNGEE. Trimming left V 0 bases short and J 0 bases short, with 9 bases between. The chain's CDR3 is CASSVDNLMNTEAFF. The CDR3 DNA reads TGTGCCAGCAGCGTAGATAACCTAATGAACACTGAAGCTTTCTTT.

The sample holds one count of this clone. The chain uses TRBV4-1 and TRBJ2-5, with D possibly being TRBD1 (6 bases). The germline V gene encodes CDR1 MGHRA and CDR2 YSYEKL. There are 17 residues in the CDR3. Trimming shortened V by 2 bases and J by 0 bases, and 16 bases separated the two germline ends. CDR3: CASSQRTGTRDQETQYF. DNA for the CDR3: TGCGCCAGCAGCCAACGGACCGGGACACGGGACCAAGAGACCCAGTACTTC.

This CDR3 reads CASSPKTGALNTEAFF. The CDR3 coding sequence is TGTGCCAGCTCACCGAAGACAGGGGCCCTGAACACTGAAGCTTTCTTT. The chain combines TRBV18 with TRBJ1-1; 8 bases line up with TRBD1. J lost 0 bases, V lost 3 bases, and 6 bases had no gene match. The germline CDR1 and CDR2 sequences are KGHSH and LQKENI. The CDR3 sequence is 16 residues long.

The chain couples TRBV2 to TRBJ2-3; 8 bases agree with TRBD2. J gave up 7 bases and V 6 bases, and 6 bases lay outside the gene matches. This CDR3 is built from 13 residues. Germline lookup yields CDR1 SNHLY and CDR2 FYNNEI. The CDR3 DNA sequence: TGTGCCAGCAGGGCCGGGACTAGGCATACGCAGTATTTT. The encoded protein is CASRAGTRHTQYF.

Remarks on this clone: Other DNA sequences from this sample encode an identical CDR3 as well. This CDR3 is CASSPGTGGYNEQFF. As DNA, the CDR3 is TGTGCCAGCTCACCTGGGACAGGGGGCTACAATGAGCAGTTCTTC. This chain links TRBV18 with TRBJ2-1, with 11 bases fitting TRBD1. There are 15 residues in the CDR3. Trimming took 3 bases from V and 3 from J; bases not matched to a gene: 1. Germline loops: CDR1 KGHSH, CDR2 LQKENI. The variable domain in full, with the rest retrieved from reference TRBV18 and TRBJ2-1, is NAGVMQNPRHLVRRRGQEARLRCSPMKGHSHVYWYRQLPEEGLKFMVYLQKENIIDESGMPKERFSAEFPKEGPSILRIQQVVRGDSAAYFCASSPGTGGYNEQFFGPGTRLTVL.

This sequence joins TRBV2 and TRBJ1-1, with TRBD1 identical over 7 bases. Trimming at V came to 5 bases and at J to 1 base, leaving 7 bases not matched to a gene. CDR3 size: 15 residues. Germline CDR1 and CDR2: SNHLY and FYNNEI. CDR3 sequence: CASSSQGLGNTEAFF. The CDR3 DNA reads as TGTGCCAGCAGTTCACAGGGGTTGGGGAACACTGAAGCTTTCTTT.

V and J are TRBV29-1 and TRBJ1-3; no definite D call. Trimming cost V 4 bases and J 8 bases, with 24 bases left between them. The CDR3 is 16 amino acids. The germline V gene has CDR1 SQVTM and CDR2 ANQGSEA. In DNA, the CDR3 is TGCAGCGTTGCGGGAGCGGACGCGGGGTTCGGGGACACCATATATTTT. Its protein is CSVAGADAGFGDTIYF.

The rearrangement joins TRBV4-3 to TRBJ1-2; D is perhaps TRBD1 (5 bases). V was shortened by 4 bases and J by 2 bases, with 8 bases between the two germline ends. CDR1 is LGHNA, CDR2 YSLEER, per germline. This CDR3 region has 13 residues. The CDR3 DNA reads as TGCGCCAGCAGCCCCAGGGAGAACTATGGCTACACCTTC. Translated: CASSPRENYGYTF.

The chain carries TRBV4-1 and TRBJ1-1; D possibly corresponds to TRBD1 (5 bases). The CDR3 spans 16 residues. The V gene lost 0 bases and the J gene lost 2 bases, with 13 bases spanning the gap. Per the germline V gene, CDR1 is MGHRA and CDR2 is YSYEKL. CDR3 DNA sequence: TGCGCCAGCAGCCAAGATCCTTGGGGGTCTAACACTGAAGCTTTCTTT. Protein product: CASSQDPWGSNTEAFF.

V is TRBV9 and J is TRBJ2-5, with 11 bases aligning to TRBD2. V shed 3 bases and J 5 bases; nucleotides not matched to a gene: 3. The CDR3 is made up of 14 amino acids. CDR1 is SGDLS and CDR2 is YYNGEE in the germline V gene. The CDR3 loop is CASSGSGRAETQYF. Here the CDR3 DNA reads TGTGCCAGCAGCGGTAGCGGGAGGGCTGAGACCCAGTACTTC.

The V gene is TRBV28, the J gene TRBJ2-7; D ambiguous. The CDR3 runs to 13 residues. Germline lookup yields CDR1 MDHEN and CDR2 SYDVKM. Trimming shortened V by 3 bases and J by 2 bases, and 8 bases separated the two germline ends. The CDR3: CASSLGYAYEQYF. The CDR3 DNA reads as TGTGCCAGCAGTTTGGGCTACGCCTACGAGCAGTACTTC.

The V and J genes are TRBV4-3 and TRBJ1-5; a weak D match, TRBD1 (5 bases). Germline CDR1 reads LGHNA; CDR2 reads YSLEER. Trimming pared 0 bases from V and 6 bases from J, leaving 21 bases between. This CDR3 is 18 amino acids long. CDR3: CASSQDRSPGHVGQPQHF. In nucleotides, the CDR3 is TGCGCCAGCAGCCAAGATCGTTCGCCAGGGCACGTCGGTCAGCCCCAGCATTTT.

V and J are TRBV9 and TRBJ2-7; D may be TRBD1 or TRBD2 (5 bases each). The germline gives CDR1 SGDLS, CDR2 YYNGEE. The CDR3 length is 14 residues. V was pared by 0 bases and J by 0 bases, with 7 bases between. CDR3 in DNA: TGTGCCAGCAGCGTAGCCGGGACCTCCTACGAGCAGTACTTC. Protein: CASSVAGTSYEQYF.

This clone was observed once. This chain uses TRBV6-5 with TRBJ2-3, with unresolved D. Trimming removed 6 bases from V and 4 bases from J, with 8 bases in between. The CDR3 sequence is 12 residues long. CDR1 and CDR2 (germline): MNHEY, SVGAGI. CDR3: CASRSTPDTQYF. CDR3 coding DNA: TGTGCCAGCAGGTCTACCCCAGATACGCAGTATTTT.